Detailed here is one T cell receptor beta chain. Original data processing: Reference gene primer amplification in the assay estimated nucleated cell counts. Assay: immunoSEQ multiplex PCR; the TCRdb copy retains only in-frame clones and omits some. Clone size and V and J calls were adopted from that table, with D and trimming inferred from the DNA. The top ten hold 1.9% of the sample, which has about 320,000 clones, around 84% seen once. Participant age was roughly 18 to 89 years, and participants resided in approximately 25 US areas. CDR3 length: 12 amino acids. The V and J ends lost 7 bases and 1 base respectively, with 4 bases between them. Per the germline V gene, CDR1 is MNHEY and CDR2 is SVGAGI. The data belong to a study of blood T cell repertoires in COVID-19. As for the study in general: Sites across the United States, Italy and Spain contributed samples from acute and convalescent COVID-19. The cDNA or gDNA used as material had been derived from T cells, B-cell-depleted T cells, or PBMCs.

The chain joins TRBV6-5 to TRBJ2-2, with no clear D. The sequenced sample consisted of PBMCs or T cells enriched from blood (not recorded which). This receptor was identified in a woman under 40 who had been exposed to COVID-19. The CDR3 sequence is CASTGNTGELFF. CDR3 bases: TGTGCCAGCACCGGGAACACCGGGGAGCTGTTTTTT.